The 5 T cell receptor beta chains below all came from one sample that was sequenced in a study of blood T cell repertoires in COVID-19. The protocol was immunoSEQ multiplex PCR, while the TCRdb copy is restricted to in-frame clones and leaves out a portion. The sample contains 220,000 or so clones, about 83% of which appear only once. Sequenced: PBMCs or T cells enriched from blood (not recorded which). These TCRs come from a woman in her fifties or sixties who had recovered from COVID-19.

CDR3 amino acids: CASSLTVSGADTQYF. The CDR3 nucleotides are TGTGCCAGCTCACTGACAGTTTCGGGAGCAGATACGCAGTATTTT. The chain carries TRBV5-6 and TRBJ2-3, with D tentatively TRBD2 (6 bases). CDR1 is SGHDT, CDR2 YYEEEE, per germline. The CDR3 sequence is 15 residues long. The V and J ends lost 7 bases and 4 bases respectively, with 19 bases between them.

This clone occurred once. The chain employs TRBV18 and TRBJ1-6, with TRBD1 matching 9 bases. Per germline, CDR1 KGHSH and CDR2 LQKENI. This CDR3 is 15 amino acids long. J gave up 9 bases and V 2 bases, and 5 bases lay outside the gene matches. The CDR3 DNA follows: TGTGCCAGCTCACCAAGGACAGGGGAAAGTTCACCCCTCCACTTT. Amino acids: CASSPRTGESSPLHF.

The chain combines TRBV7-8 with TRBJ2-2; TRBD2 is a possible D gene (5 bases). The CDR3 consists of 12 residues. CDR1 SGHVS and CDR2 FQNEAQ come from the germline V gene. V shed 8 bases and J shed 7 bases, with 11 bases lying between them. Written as DNA, the CDR3 is TGTGCCAGCCTAGGGAGTGGCGGGGAGCTGTTTTTT. Encoded protein: CASLGSGGELFF. The whole variable domain, remainder taken from reference TRBV7-8 and TRBJ2-2, is GAGVSQSPRYKVAKRGQDVALRCDPISGHVSLFWYQQALGQGPEFLTYFQNEAQLDKSGLPSDRFFAERPEGSVSTLKIQRTQQEDSAVYLCASLGSGGELFFGEGSRLTVL.

This chain joins TRBV10-2 and TRBJ2-7, with D perhaps TRBD2 (5 bases). This CDR3 is 14 amino acids long. The germline V gene has CDR1 WSHSY and CDR2 SAAADI. The V end lost 6 bases, the J end lost 1 base, and 13 bases lay between the germline ends. The CDR3 nucleotides read TGCGCCAGCAGGACTGGACTGGATTCCTACGAGCAGTACTTC. This gives the protein CASRTGLDSYEQYF.

This chain uses TRBV29-1 with TRBJ1-2; D remains ambiguous. Trimming removed 7 bases from V and 3 bases from J, with 18 bases in between. This CDR3 comprises 14 residues. The germline CDR1 and CDR2 sequences are SQVTM and ANQGSEA. The CDR3 region is CSALLGGKDYGYTF. DNA of the CDR3: TGCAGCGCCCTTTTGGGAGGGAAGGACTATGGCTACACCTTC.